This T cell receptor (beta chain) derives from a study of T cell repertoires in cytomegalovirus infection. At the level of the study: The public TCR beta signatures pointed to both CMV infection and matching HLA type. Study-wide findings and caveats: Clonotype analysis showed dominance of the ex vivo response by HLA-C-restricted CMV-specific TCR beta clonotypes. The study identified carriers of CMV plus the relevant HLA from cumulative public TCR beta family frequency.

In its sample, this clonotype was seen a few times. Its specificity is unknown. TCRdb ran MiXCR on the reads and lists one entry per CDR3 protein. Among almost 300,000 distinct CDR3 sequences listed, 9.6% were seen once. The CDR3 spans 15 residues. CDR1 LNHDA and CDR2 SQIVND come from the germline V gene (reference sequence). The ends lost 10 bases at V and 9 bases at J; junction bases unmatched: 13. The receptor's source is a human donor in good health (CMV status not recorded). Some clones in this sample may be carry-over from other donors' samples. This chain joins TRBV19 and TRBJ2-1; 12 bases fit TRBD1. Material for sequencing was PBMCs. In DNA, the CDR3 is TGTGCCACTACCGTTTCGGGGACAGGGGGCGGTGAGCAGTTCTTC. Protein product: CATTVSGTGGGEQFF.